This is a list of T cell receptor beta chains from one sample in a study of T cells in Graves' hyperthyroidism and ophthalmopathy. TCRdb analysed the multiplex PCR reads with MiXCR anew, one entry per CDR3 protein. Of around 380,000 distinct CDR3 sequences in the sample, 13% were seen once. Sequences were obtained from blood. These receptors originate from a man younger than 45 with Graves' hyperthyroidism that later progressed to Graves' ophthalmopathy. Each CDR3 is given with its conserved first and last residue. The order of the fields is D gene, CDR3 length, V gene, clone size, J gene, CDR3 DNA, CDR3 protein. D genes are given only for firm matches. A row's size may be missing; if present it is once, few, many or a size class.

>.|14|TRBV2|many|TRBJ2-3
TGTGCCAGCAGTGAAATACAGGGTACAGATACGCAGTATTTT
CASSEIQGTDTQYF
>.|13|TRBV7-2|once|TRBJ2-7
TGTGCCAGCAGCTCCTACTGGTACTACGAGCAGTACTTC
CASSSYWYYEQYF
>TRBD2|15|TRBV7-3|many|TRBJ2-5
TGTGCCAGCAGCTCTAGCGGGGGGGCATTAGAGACCCAGTACTTC
CASSSSGGALETQYF
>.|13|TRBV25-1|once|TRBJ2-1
TGTGCCAGCAGTGCCCCTGATAGGGGTGAGCAGTTCTTC
CASSAPDRGEQFF
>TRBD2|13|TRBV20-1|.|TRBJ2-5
TGCAGTGGACTAGCGGAACAATCGGCGACCCAGTACTTC
CSGLAEQSATQYF
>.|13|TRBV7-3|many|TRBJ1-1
TGTGCCAGCAGCTTCTCGCTCGCCACTGAAGCTTTCTTT
CASSFSLATEAFF
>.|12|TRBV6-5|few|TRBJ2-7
TGTGCCAGCAGTTCGACCCGTTCCGAGCAGTACTTC
CASSSTRSEQYF
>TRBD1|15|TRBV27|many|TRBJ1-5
TGTGCCAGCAGACGTTGGGAGGGGGCAAATCAGCCCCAGCATTTT
CASRRWEGANQPQHF
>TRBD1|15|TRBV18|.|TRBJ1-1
TGTGCCAGCTCACCACAGAGACAGGGGGGCACTGAAGCTTTCTTT
CASSPQRQGGTEAFF
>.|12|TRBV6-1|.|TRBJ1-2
TGTGCCTGTCGGTGGAGGAACTATGGCTACACCTTC
CACRWRNYGYTF
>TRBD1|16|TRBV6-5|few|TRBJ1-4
TGTGCCAGCAGTTACACCTACAGGGGGCGTAATGAAAAACTGTTTTTT
CASSYTYRGRNEKLFF
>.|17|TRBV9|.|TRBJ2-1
TGTGCCAGCAGCGTAGGAACAGGGCCCTTCTTAGTGAATGAGCAGTTCTTC
CASSVGTGPFLVNEQFF
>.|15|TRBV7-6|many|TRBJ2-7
TGTGCCAGCAGCTTAGGAACGACCAGGGCCTACGAGCAGTACTTC
CASSLGTTRAYEQYF
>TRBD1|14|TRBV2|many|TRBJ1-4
TGTGCCATCAAGGGCGGGACAGAGAATGAAAAACTGTTTTTT
CAIKGGTENEKLFF
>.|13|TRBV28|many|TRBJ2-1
TGTGCCAGCAGTGGCGGTTTCTACAATGAGCAGTTCTTC
CASSGGFYNEQFF
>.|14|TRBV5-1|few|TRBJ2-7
TGCGCCAGCAGCTTGGAGGGGGTGAGGAACGAGCAGTACTTC
CASSLEGVRNEQYF
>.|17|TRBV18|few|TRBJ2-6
TGTGCCAGCTCACGGGACCAACCAAACTCTGGGGCCAACGTCCTGACTTTC
CASSRDQPNSGANVLTF
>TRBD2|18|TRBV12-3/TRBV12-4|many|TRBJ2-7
TGTGCCAGCAGTTTAGGTTGGCGGGGGTCCTCTTCGGACTACGAGCAGTACTTC
CASSLGWRGSSSDYEQYF
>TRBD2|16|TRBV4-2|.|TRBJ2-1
TGTGCCAGCAGCCAAGAACGGCTAGCGGATAACAATGAGCAGTTCTTC
CASSQERLADNNEQFF
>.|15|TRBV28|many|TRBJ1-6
TGTGCCAGCAGTGGGAAGCCTTCCTATAATTCACCCCTCCACTTT
CASSGKPSYNSPLHF
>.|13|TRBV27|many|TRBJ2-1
TGTGCCAGCAGAGGACGCCTGGGGAATGAGCAGTTCTTC
CASRGRLGNEQFF
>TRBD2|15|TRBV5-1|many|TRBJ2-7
TGCGCCAGCAGCCCTGGCGGGGGAGCGCGCTACGAGCAGTACTTC
CASSPGGGARYEQYF
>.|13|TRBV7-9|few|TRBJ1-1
TGTGCCAGCAGCTCCAGGTCCAACACTGAAGCTTTCTTT
CASSSRSNTEAFF
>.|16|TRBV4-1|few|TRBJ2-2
TGCGCCAGCAGCCAAGTTAACTCCCTGAACACCGGGGAGCTGTTTTTT
CASSQVNSLNTGELFF
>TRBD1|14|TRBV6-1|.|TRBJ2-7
TGTGCCAGCAGTCGATGGACAGGGGCGGAGGAGCAGTACTTC
CASSRWTGAEEQYF
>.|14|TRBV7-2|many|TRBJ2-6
TGTGCCAGCAGTAAGGGCTCTGGGGCCAACGTCCTGACTTTC
CASSKGSGANVLTF
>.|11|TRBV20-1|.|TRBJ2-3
TGCAGTGCTACCCGAGCGGATACGCAGTATTTT
CSATRADTQYF
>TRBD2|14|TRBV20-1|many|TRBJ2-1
TGCAGTGCCGGACTAGCGGGGATATACAATGAGCAGTTCTTC
CSAGLAGIYNEQFF
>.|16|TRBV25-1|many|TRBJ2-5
TGTGCCAGCAGTGAATATACAGGCGCCGTTAAAGAGACCCAGTACTTC
CASSEYTGAVKETQYF
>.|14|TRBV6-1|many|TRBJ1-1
TGTGCCAGCAGTGACGCCGGGCGTGGCACTGAAGCTTTCTTT
CASSDAGRGTEAFF
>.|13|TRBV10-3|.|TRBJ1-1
TGTGCCATCACCCGGGGGGGGGACGCGGAAGCTTTCTTT
CAITRGGDAEAFF
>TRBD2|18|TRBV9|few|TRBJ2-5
TGTGCCAGCAGCGTAGTGGGGTCAGGCGGGGGGCGCCAAGAGACCCAGTACTTC
CASSVVGSGGGRQETQYF
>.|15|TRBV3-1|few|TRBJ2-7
TGTGCCAGCAGCCTTTCTCCTCTGGGCTCCTACGAGCAGTACTTC
CASSLSPLGSYEQYF
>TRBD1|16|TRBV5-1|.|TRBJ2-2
TGCGCCAGCAGCGGGAGTCCAGGGGGTGATACCGGGGAGCTGTTTTTT
CASSGSPGGDTGELFF
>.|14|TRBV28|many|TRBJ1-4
TGTGCCAGCAGTCCCCGGACCGATAATGAAAAACTGTTTTTT
CASSPRTDNEKLFF
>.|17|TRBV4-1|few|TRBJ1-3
TGCGCCAGCAGCCAAGAGTCGATTACAGGATATGGAAACACCATATATTTT
CASSQESITGYGNTIYF
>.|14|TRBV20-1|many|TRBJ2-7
TGCAGTGCTAGAGATCGAATTAGGGGGGACGAGCAGTACTTC
CSARDRIRGDEQYF